These 5 T cell receptor beta chains came from one sample sequenced in a study of cytomegalovirus exposure and HLA in healthy donors. Method: immunoSEQ multiplex PCR; TCRdb's copy keeps in-frame clones and lacks some. The sample holds some 120,000 clones; roughly 90% are singletons and the top ten take approximately 2%. The sequencing input was PBMCs. These receptors were collected from a young woman in good health and CMV-seronegative.

The chain recombines TRBV19 with TRBJ2-2; D may be TRBD2 (5 bases). From germline, CDR1 is LNHDA and CDR2 SQIVND (reference sequence). The CDR3 spans 16 residues. V lost 3 bases and J lost 0, with 11 bases in between. CDR3 in amino acids: CASSIPEGTNTGELFF. The CDR3 DNA sequence: TGTGCCAGTAGTATTCCCGAGGGAACGAACACCGGGGAGCTGTTTTTT.

CDR3 coding DNA: TGTGCCAGCAGCCCAGGACTAGTTAGAGGCGAGCAGTACTTC. Translated: CASSPGLVRGEQYF. V usage is TRBV7-9 and J usage is TRBJ2-7, with 7 nucleotides matching TRBD2. CDR1 and CDR2 (germline): SEHNR, FQNEAQ (reference sequence). This CDR3 spans 14 amino acids. V gave up 5 bases and J gave up 6 bases; unmatched junction bases: 10.

The rearrangement uses TRBV15 and TRBJ2-1; 14 positions agree with TRBD2. From germline, CDR1 is LNHNV and CDR2 YYDKDF (reference sequence). CDR3 length: 16 residues. V shed 5 bases, J shed 8 bases, and the junction held 8 bases outside the gene matches. CDR3: CATSEGTSGRRDEQFF. CDR3 nucleotides: TGTGCCACCAGCGAGGGGACTAGCGGGAGACGCGATGAGCAGTTCTTC.

The gene calls are TRBV11-3 and TRBJ2-7, with D unclear. Between the trimmed V and J ends, which lost 5 bases and 1 base, there was a span of 12 bases. Per the germline V gene, CDR1 is SGHNT and CDR2 is YENEEA. The CDR3 is 14 residues long. The CDR3 coding sequence is TGTGCCAGCAGCCCCCGCGGCAGATCCTACGAGCAGTACTTC. Its translation is CASSPRGRSYEQYF.

J is TRBJ2-4 and V is TRBV7-6; the match to TRBD2 covers 13 bases. This CDR3 is built from 16 residues. Trimming at V came to 5 bases and at J to 7 bases, leaving 8 bases not matched to a gene. Germline V gene sequence: CDR1 SGHVS, CDR2 FNYEAQ. The CDR3 bases are TGTGCCAGCAGCAGGACTAGCGGGAGAGGGGGGAACATTCAGTACTTC. It encodes CASSRTSGRGGNIQYF.